This T cell receptor beta chain was profiled in a study of regulatory T cells in long-lasting Graves disease. Study in general: New Graves' disease cases had less than 3 months of antithyroid drugs. The study, taken as a whole, reports: Persistent Graves' patients showed a TCR diversity that was lower than that of newly diagnosed ones. Persistent patients had more shared public clonotypes (2,741) than new patients (around 1,000).

J lost 2 bases, V lost 3 bases, and 11 bases had no gene match. The CDR3 extends over 16 amino acids. CDR1 is SGHKS, CDR2 YYEKEE, per germline (reference sequence). Time point meaning: newly diagnosed GD, antithyroid drugs for less than 3 months. Following extraction of RNA from PBMCs, that RNA was used to make the TCR library. Arm-PCR with iRepertoire HTBI primers amplified the CDR3 regions for these TCR beta libraries. Per the authors' pipeline: Identified segments across samples numbered approximately 62 TRBV and 14 to 15 TRBJ. One entry per CDR3 protein, called by TCRdb with MiXCR from the multiplex PCR reads. The V and J calls were not made by the authors but by TCRdb's processing. Among about 330,000 distinct CDR3 sequences listed, 16% were seen once. This clonotype was recorded at least ten times. Its target is unknown. These same records also appear under a second study, on T cells in Graves' hyperthyroidism and ophthalmopathy.

Material: peripheral blood mononuclear cells (PBMCs), obtained at new diagnosis, from a patient treated with antithyroid drugs. The sequence came from a woman younger than 35 with Graves disease. The V and J genes are TRBV5-5 and TRBJ2-7, with TRBD1 identical over 7 bases. As DNA, the CDR3 is TGTGCCAGCAGCTCGCTGACAGGGCCTAATACCTACGAGCAGTACTTC. This sequence encodes CASSSLTGPNTYEQYF.